Listed here are 4 T cell receptor beta chains from one sample, sequenced in a study of cytomegalovirus exposure and HLA in healthy donors. Here immunoSEQ multiplex PCR was the method, and the copy in TCRdb shows in-frame clones only, minus some. The table has about 140,000 clones, around 88% seen once; the top ten hold over 6.5%. Material for sequencing was PBMCs. The receptor set was obtained from a woman between 18 and 29 years old in good health and CMV-seropositive.

The V and J genes are TRBV11-2 and TRBJ1-2, with D perhaps matching TRBD1 (5 bases). The ends were cut back, 5 bases at V and 0 bases at J, with 16 bases in the middle. CDR1 is SGHAT, CDR2 FQNNGV, per germline. The CDR3 sequence is 16 residues long. The CDR3 DNA sequence: TGTGCCAGCAGCCCAATAGGGACTCTAGCTAACTATGGCTACACCTTC. It encodes CASSPIGTLANYGYTF.

This clone is a singleton in its sample. The V call is TRBV30, the J call TRBJ1-2, with D perhaps TRBD1 (6 bases). Trimming stripped 0 bases from V and 8 bases from J, with 16 bases between. CDR1 GTSNPN and CDR2 SVGIG come from the germline V gene (reference sequence). The CDR3 length is 14 residues. The CDR3 here is CAWSVRGGGKGYTF. CDR3 coding DNA: TGTGCCTGGAGTGTACGGGGGGGCGGCAAGGGCTACACCTTC.

The chain has TRBV30 and TRBJ1-2; D gene unclear. CDR1 is GTSNPN, CDR2 SVGIG, per germline (reference sequence). The ends were cut back, 5 bases at V and 2 bases at J, with 12 bases in the middle. This CDR3 has 13 residues. This chain's CDR3 is CAWHGSTNYGYTF. DNA for the CDR3: TGTGCCTGGCACGGATCGACAAACTATGGCTACACCTTC.

The chain uses TRBV2 and TRBJ1-1; no reliable D call. This CDR3 comprises 12 residues. Looked up from germline, CDR1 is SNHLY and CDR2 is FYNNEI. The ends were cut back, 6 bases at V and 4 bases at J, with 9 bases in the middle. The CDR3 DNA sequence: TGTGCCAGCAGAGATGAGGGCACTGAAGCTTTCTTT. It yields the protein CASRDEGTEAFF.